This paragraph covers one T cell receptor (beta chain) sequence. The sample is drawn from a study of PD-L1 blockade in urothelial cancer. The time point is: pretreatment peripheral blood. This CDR3 contains 14 residues. V lost 0 bases and J 7 bases, leaving 10 bases between the germline ends. Germline CDR1 is KGHSH and CDR2 is LQKENI. Assay used: immunoSEQ multiplex PCR; TCRdb lists only in-frame clones, some missing. The table includes around 100,000 clones, around 91% detected once. The rearrangement uses TRBV18 and TRBJ2-1; tentative D call: TRBD2 (5 bases). The sequence was obtained from a man between 60 and 75 years old with urothelial cancer. The input for sequencing was PBMCs, taken around atezolizumab (anti-PD-L1) treatment. The CDR3 bases are TGTGCCAGCTCACCACCTCCCGGGGTAAATGAGCAGTTCTTC. Translated, it gives CASSPPPGVNEQFF.